The TCR beta chain described here comes from a study of PD-L1 blockade in urothelial cancer (TCRdb year 2017). For the study in its entirety: All patients started therapy in the mid-2010s and received atezolizumab 1,200 mg intravenously every 3 weeks. About 90% of the roughly 29 patients were males with bladder-origin urothelial cancer, and about 65% of the roughly 30 reported a prior smoking history. Patients had an ECOG performance status of 0 or 1 and had received between 0 and 3 prior chemotherapy regimens. Blood samples were analyzed at 3 weeks after treatment start (second dose) and at 6 weeks after treatment start. A median of roughly 140,000 T cells and 80,000 to 95,000 unique TCRs was obtained from blood samples, and a median clonality of around 0.072 was observed. An exploratory multi-omic analysis was conducted of the somatic, immune and clinical correlates of response to PD-L1 blockade with atezolizumab in urothelial cancer. Pretreatment tumor samples and matched peripheral blood, collected serially before and after atezolizumab treatment, underwent TCR sequencing. Progression-free survival longer than 6 months counted as durable clinical benefit, and TCR features were additionally tested against both progression-free and overall survival. In the same patients, pretreatment tumors underwent whole exome sequencing and RNA sequencing in addition to TCR sequencing. Durable clinical benefit was achieved by nine patients but not by the remaining 20. Approximately 30 patients had pretreatment blood TCR-seq, some 25 had at least one posttreatment blood collection, and some 25 had tumor TCR-seq. The paper as a whole reports these results and caveats: Because the sample size was small (n ≈ 30) and many exploratory analyses were performed, the results are intended to be hypothesis-generating. At 3 weeks after the start of treatment, tumor-associated TCR clones in peripheral blood had expanded more in patients with durable benefit (n ≈ 20, p = 0.022). A pretreatment peripheral blood TCR clonality below the median was linked to improved progression-free and overall survival.

Each PCR received spiked-in synthetic TCR analog templates so that absolute template abundance could be estimated from read counts. The immunoSEQ assay used bias-controlled V and J gene primers to amplify TCRbeta CDR3 regions from genomic DNA. Sequencing of rearranged TCRbeta segments was performed at approximately 20X coverage. As for the original processing: Clustering was used to correct sequencing errors, and CDR3s were annotated against IMGT to assign V, D and J genes. Downstream analyses used only productive TCRbeta rearrangements, leaving out any out-of-frame or stop-codon sequences. To compute clonality, Shannon entropy was normalized by the log of the number of unique productive sequences and then subtracted from one. Fisher's exact test with Benjamini-Hochberg correction, using a cutoff of adjusted p below 0.01, was how clones that differed between time points or between blood and tumor were identified. Not all clones reach the TCRdb copy of this immuneACCESS table, which keeps in-frame sequences only. Checked studies attribute under half of the gap to unresolved V genes and leave the rest unexplained. That table supplies the V and J calls and clone size; D and trimming were determined from the DNA. The sample yields roughly 130,000 clones; about 88% were counted once. Of the sample, 3.2% is held by the ten largest clones.

This clone was seen just once. There is no known antigen for this receptor. No qualities accompany the bases; no much larger clone lies one base away. Ends trimmed: V by 5 bases, J by 4 bases; bases unmatched to a gene: 3. The CDR3 runs 13 amino acids, cysteine and phenylalanine included. The DNA shown is the 39-base CDR3, in frame from base 1. CDR1 is given as SGHVS and CDR2 as FQNEAQ, both from the germline V gene. The time point label, as the study defines it: pretreatment peripheral blood. A cohort of about 30 patients with locally advanced or metastatic urothelial carcinoma, treated at Memorial Sloan Kettering on a trial protocol, was included. Peripheral blood mononuclear cells were collected pretreatment and during treatment, with between 1 and 8 total time points obtained per patient. The Qiagen DNeasy Blood extraction kit was used to purify genomic DNA from total PBMCs and tumor samples. PBMCs were collected pretreatment and during treatment and were isolated and stored as previously described.

Sequenced here: PBMCs, sampled around atezolizumab (anti-PD-L1) treatment. The TCR sequence derives from a man aged 45-65 years with urothelial cancer. The rearrangement combines TRBV7-8 with TRBJ2-5, with 8 bases in between that match TRBD1. The CDR3 protein is CASSQDRVETQYF. The base sequence is TGTGCCAGCAGCCAGGACAGGGTAGAGACCCAGTACTTC.